This T cell receptor (beta chain) derives from a study of blood T cells in healthy people across ages. A second roughly 6 to 12 cycle PCR used barcoded and J-beta primers. TCRdb re-analysed the 5' RACE reads in MiXCR, keeping a single row per CDR3 protein. The sample consists of some 750,000 distinct CDR3 sequences, over 20% of them appearing once. The CDR3 has 13 residues. Trimming took 3 bases from V and 3 from J, leaving 8 bases between them. Germline CDR1 reads KGHSH; CDR2 reads LQKENI. The chain employs TRBV18 and TRBJ1-2; maybe TRBD1 (6 bases). Material: blood. This clonotype was sampled from a man aged 70 or older in good health. CDR3 coding DNA: TGTGCCAGCTCACCCTGGACAGACTATGGCTACACCTTC. This translates into CASSPWTDYGYTF.